The 21 T cell receptor beta chains given below trace back to one sample, sequenced in a study of shared clonotypes between healthy human individuals. Here immunoSEQ multiplex PCR was the method, and the copy in TCRdb shows in-frame clones only, minus some. The table shows millions of clones, with roughly 93% occurring only once. Sequencing was done on a sample of naive CD4+ T cells from PBMCs. Indicated subset: CD45RA+ positively selected. These receptors came from a man between 18 and 29 years old in good health. Some clones in this sample may be carry-over from other donors' samples.

The V and J genes are TRBV25-1 and TRBJ1-3, with D hard to call. CDR3 length: 11 amino acids. CDR1 and CDR2 (germline): MGHDK, SYGVNS. V was pared by 6 bases and J by 2 bases, with 2 bases between. CDR3 loop: CASSTGNTIYF. The CDR3 nucleotides read TGTGCCAGCAGCACTGGAAACACCATATATTTT.

The V gene is TRBV15, the J gene TRBJ1-1, with D possibly matching TRBD1 (6 bases). The V and J ends lost 8 bases and 4 bases respectively, with 14 bases between them. The CDR3 is made up of 13 amino acids. Germline CDR1 is LNHNV and CDR2 is YYDKDF (reference sequence). The CDR3 loop reads CATSGQGSTEAFF. In DNA form, the CDR3 reads TGTGCCACCTCTGGGCAGGGGTCCACTGAAGCTTTCTTT.

The chain recombines TRBV6-5 with TRBJ1-2; 7 nucleotides line up with TRBD1. The CDR3 is made up of 14 amino acids. The trim removed 6 bases at V and 4 bases at J, leaving 8 bases unmatched. Germline V lookup: CDR1 MNHEY, CDR2 SVGAGI. CDR3 sequence: CASSVVQGVYGYTF. The CDR3 DNA reads TGTGCCAGCAGCGTCGTCCAGGGGGTCTATGGCTACACCTTC.

The J gene is TRBJ2-7, the V gene TRBV5-1; D not certain. The V end lost 4 bases, the J end lost 7 bases, and 12 bases lay between the germline ends. CDR3 size: 12 residues. In germline, CDR1 is SGHRS, CDR2 YFSETQ. CDR3 coding DNA: TGCGCCAGCAGCGCCTTAGTGGGGGAGCAGTACTTC. Translating gives CASSALVGEQYF.

The genes are TRBV28 and TRBJ1-2; TRBD1 might be the D (6 bases). The CDR3 has 14 amino acids. In germline, CDR1 is MDHEN, CDR2 SYDVKM. Trimming removed 2 bases at V and 3 bases at J, with 10 bases between. The CDR3 sequence is CASSLGGQYYGYTF. The CDR3 coding sequence is TGTGCCAGCAGTTTAGGGGGGCAGTACTATGGCTACACCTTC.

The chain links TRBV5-1 to TRBJ2-7; 9 bases agree with TRBD1. The CDR3 has 16 amino acids. Germline CDR1 and CDR2: SGHRS and YFSETQ. Unmatched junction bases numbered 14, after V lost 3 bases and J lost 7 bases. DNA for the CDR3: TGCGCCAGCAGCTCGTCTACCGGGACAGGGAATCGGGAGCAGTACTTC. It encodes CASSSSTGTGNREQYF.

On this clone itself: Other DNA sequences of this sample code for an identical CDR3. The chain uses TRBV9 and TRBJ2-7, with 8 nucleotides matching TRBD2. Germline-derived CDR1 and CDR2 are SGDLS and YYNGEE. The V gene end was trimmed by 0 bases and the J gene end by 6 bases; junction bases not matched to a gene: 2. The CDR3 has 13 amino acids. CDR3: CASSVVAGGEQYF. The CDR3 DNA sequence: TGTGCCAGCAGCGTAGTGGCGGGGGGCGAGCAGTACTTC.

To note about this clone: It may be a read error: a sequence one base away is much more abundant. The same CDR3 arises from other DNA sequences in this sample as well. The V gene is TRBV7-9, the J gene TRBJ1-1; D gene unclear. CDR3 length: 13 amino acids. V was pared by 2 bases and J by 1 base, with 5 bases between. The germline V gene encodes CDR1 SEHNR and CDR2 FQNEAQ (reference sequence). DNA for the CDR3: TGTGCCAGCAGCTTATACGGGAACACTGAAGCTTTCTTT. Residues: CASSLYGNTEAFF.

About this clone: The same CDR3 can be traced to other DNA sequences in this sample. The CDR3 loop is CASSLRGNTGELFF. CDR3 nucleotides: TGTGCCAGCAGCTTACGGGGAAACACCGGGGAGCTGTTTTTT. J is TRBJ2-2 and V is TRBV11-1, with D perhaps matching TRBD2 (5 bases). Germline V gene lookup returns CDR1 SGHAT and CDR2 FQDESV (reference sequence). The V and J ends lost 2 bases and 2 bases respectively, with 6 bases between them. The CDR3 is made up of 14 amino acids.

The rearrangement links TRBV5-1 to TRBJ2-3; unclear D gene. Germline V gene sequence: CDR1 SGHRS, CDR2 YFSETQ. Trimming pared 2 bases from V and 8 bases from J, leaving 6 bases between. This CDR3 spans 11 amino acids. Written as DNA, the CDR3 is TGCGCCAGCAGCTTTGAAGTTACGCAGTATTTT. It specifies CASSFEVTQYF.

V is TRBV28 and J is TRBJ1-2; no definite D call. Germline V gene data show CDR1 as MDHEN and CDR2 as SYDVKM. V lost 6 bases, J lost 4 bases, and 15 bases lay in between. CDR3 length: 14 amino acids. The CDR3 loop is CASSPRTAVYGYTF. DNA of the CDR3: TGTGCCAGCAGCCCCAGGACGGCCGTCTATGGCTACACCTTC.

The chain couples TRBV27 to TRBJ2-7; 11 bases fit TRBD1. J gave up 3 bases and V 6 bases, and 7 bases lay outside the gene matches. The CDR3 extends over 15 amino acids. Germline V gene data show CDR1 as MNHEY and CDR2 as SMNVEV (reference sequence). The CDR3 protein is CASRHGTGGFYEQYF. Here the CDR3 DNA reads TGTGCCAGCAGGCACGGGACAGGGGGATTCTACGAGCAGTACTTC.

The chain carries TRBV6-5 and TRBJ2-7; TRBD2 agrees at 12 bases. V lost 6 bases to trimming and J lost 5 bases; unmatched junction nucleotides: 8. CDR3 length: 15 residues. CDR1 MNHEY and CDR2 SVGAGI come from the germline V gene. This CDR3 reads CASSYTSGRMNEQYF. In nucleotides, the CDR3 is TGTGCCAGCAGCTACACTAGCGGGAGGATGAACGAGCAGTACTTC.

Details on this clone: An end of the junction differs from the germline gene, which may be a read error. Other DNA sequences within the sample encode an identical CDR3. The J gene is TRBJ1-1, the V gene TRBV30; D is undetermined. Looked up from germline, CDR1 is GTSNPN and CDR2 is SVGIG (reference sequence). There are 11 residues in the CDR3. Written as DNA, the CDR3 is TGTGCCTGGCGTGTGAACACTGAAGCTTTCTTT. This gives the protein CAWRVNTEAFF.

This chain joins TRBV9 and TRBJ1-1; D call uncertain. The CDR3 sequence is 13 residues long. Between the trimmed V and J ends, which lost 2 bases and 3 bases, there was a span of 8 bases. CDR1 and CDR2 (germline): SGDLS, YYNGEE. The CDR3 nucleotides read TGTGCCAGCAGCGTCGGGTCTGACACTGAAGCTTTCTTT. It yields the protein CASSVGSDTEAFF.

The chain has TRBV5-1 and TRBJ2-1, with 7 bases aligning to TRBD2. J was trimmed by 3 bases and V by 2 bases; bases with no gene match: 8. Germline CDR1 reads SGHRS; CDR2 reads YFSETQ. The CDR3 runs 16 residues. The CDR3 loop reads CASSLTTGLGYNEQFF. DNA for the CDR3: TGCGCCAGCAGCTTAACCACCGGACTAGGCTACAATGAGCAGTTCTTC.

The V gene is TRBV27, the J gene TRBJ2-2; a weak D match, TRBD2 (5 bases). CDR3 length equals 15 residues. Germline V gene data show CDR1 as MNHEY and CDR2 as SMNVEV (reference sequence). Trimming left V 2 bases short and J 5 bases short, with 12 bases between. CDR3: CASSLKGRVTGELFF. CDR3 DNA sequence: TGTGCCAGCAGTTTAAAAGGGAGAGTAACCGGGGAGCTGTTTTTT.

This chain links TRBV5-1 with TRBJ1-2; 9 nucleotides align to TRBD1. Germline V gene lookup returns CDR1 SGHRS and CDR2 YFSETQ. Trimming at V came to 2 bases and at J to 8 bases, leaving 7 bases not matched to a gene. CDR3 length: 14 residues. CDR3 loop: CASSLGQGLVGYTF. CDR3 sequence (DNA): TGCGCCAGCAGCTTAGGACAGGGGCTCGTGGGCTACACCTTC.

As to this clone: The sample carries other DNA sequences with the same CDR3. The chain uses TRBV28 and TRBJ2-7, with D possibly called TRBD1 or TRBD2 (6 bases each). Trimming pared 2 bases from V and 5 bases from J, leaving 10 bases between. The CDR3 runs to 13 residues. Germline CDR1 and CDR2: MDHEN and SYDVKM. DNA for the CDR3: TGTGCCAGCAGTTTACCGGGGGCGGACGAGCAGTACTTC. Protein sequence: CASSLPGADEQYF.

This chain links TRBV7-2 with TRBJ2-1; 8 positions match TRBD2. V trimming: 2 bases; J trimming: 0 bases; junction bases outside the gene matches: 3. This CDR3 comprises 16 residues. Germline lookup yields CDR1 SGHTA and CDR2 FQGNSA. The CDR3 nucleotides read TGTGCCAGCAGCTTATCGGGGACTAGCTCCTACAATGAGCAGTTCTTC. This translates into CASSLSGTSSYNEQFF.

The chain has TRBV6-1 and TRBJ2-7; 9 positions match TRBD1. Germline CDR1 and CDR2: MNHNS and SASEGT. CDR3 length equals 17 residues. V trimming: 3 bases; J trimming: 5 bases; junction bases outside the gene matches: 14. As DNA, the CDR3 is TGTGCCAGCAGTGACAGAAGCCGACAGGGGGGCAGGGACGAGCAGTACTTC. Translated: CASSDRSRQGGRDEQYF.